These 5 T cell receptor beta chains originate from one sample sequenced in a study of vaccination effects on CD4 cells after COVID-19. Expansion with viral peptide pools was applied to antigen-specific CD4+ T cells by the ViraFEST assay prior to sequencing. Isolating CD4+ T cells followed 9 to 11 days of culture. Vaccination of participants consisted of two doses of either the BNT162b2 or mRNA-1273 vaccine. Generated by immunoSEQ multiplex PCR, the TCRdb table keeps only in-frame clones and is missing some. The table includes almost 70,000 clones, around 69% detected once. These receptors lack a known antigen. This material consisted of CD4+ T cells from PBMCs cultured with HCoV-229E spike peptides, taken after COVID-19 vaccination. The receptors originated from a human donor who received a COVID-19 vaccine.

The V call is TRBV7-9, the J call TRBJ2-7; either TRBD1 or TRBD2 may fit D (5 bases each). V was trimmed by 1 base and J by 5 bases, leaving 12 bases between them. Germline V gives CDR1 SEHNR, CDR2 FQNEAQ (reference sequence). The CDR3 has 14 residues. The CDR3 DNA reads TGTGCCAGCAGCTTAGTGACGAGGGGTGACGAGCAGTACGTC. Protein: CASSLVTRGDEQYV.

The rearrangement links TRBV29-1 to TRBJ2-2; a weak D match, TRBD2 (7 bases). V gave up 4 bases and J gave up 5 bases, with 17 bases separating them. The CDR3 contains 15 residues. Germline V CDR1 and CDR2: SQVTM, ANQGSEA. CDR3 nucleotide sequence: TGCAGCGTTGTAGGGAGTAAGGGGGGGACCGGGGAGCTGTTTTTT. Its protein product is CSVVGSKGGTGELFF.

This clone was recorded a few times. This chain joins TRBV14 and TRBJ2-1; D perhaps matches TRBD2 (5 bases). The CDR3 covers 15 residues. V shed 4 bases and J shed 0 bases, with 10 bases lying between them. Germline CDR1 SGHDN, CDR2 FVKESK. In DNA form, the CDR3 reads TGTGCCAGCAGCCCCATTCGGGGCTCCTACAATGAGCAGTTCTTC. Encoded protein: CASSPIRGSYNEQFF.

The chain employs TRBV29-1 and TRBJ1-2, with no clear D. The CDR3 consists of 13 residues. In germline, CDR1 is SQVTM, CDR2 ANQGSEA. The germline V and J ends were trimmed by 3 bases and 4 bases, with 12 bases remaining between them. The CDR3 sequence is CSVEAGVTYGYTF. The CDR3 DNA reads as TGCAGCGTTGAGGCTGGGGTGACCTATGGCTACACCTTC.

This sequence joins TRBV15 and TRBJ2-1; 15 bases fit TRBD2. The CDR3 sequence is 19 residues long. V was pared by 5 bases and J by 5 bases, with 13 bases of the junction left unmatched. The germline gives CDR1 LNHNV, CDR2 YYDKDF (reference sequence). CDR3 sequence: CATSGYRGTSGGRNNEQFF. The CDR3 DNA follows: TGTGCCACCAGCGGGTACCGAGGGACTAGCGGGGGGCGTAACAATGAGCAGTTCTTC.